The clone carrying this TCR beta chain has a handful of counts. Antigen unknown. These data are taken from a study of T cell responses to AZD1222 COVID-19 vaccine. Study conclusions and caveats: Reportedly, nearly half the spike-specific TCRs target unmutated variant regions.

Clones were read by immunoSEQ multiplex PCR, and TCRdb kept only the in-frame ones, dropping some. The data show around 160,000 clones, roughly 90% seen once. This CDR3 region has 14 residues. Germline V gene lookup returns CDR1 SGDLS and CDR2 YYNGEE. With 0 bases removed from V and 5 bases from J, the gap between germline ends came to 8 bases. Sequences were derived from peripheral blood, sampled on day 0 of AZD1222 vaccination. V usage is TRBV9 and J usage is TRBJ2-2; D is unclear. The sequence came from an adult in good health. CDR3 sequence: CASSVEGLTGELFF. The CDR3 DNA is TGTGCCAGCAGCGTAGAGGGTCTAACCGGGGAGCTGTTTTTT. Looking up the rest from reference TRBV9 and TRBJ2-2 gives the full variable domain: DSGVTQTPKHLITATGQRVTLRCSPRSGDLSVYWYQQSLDQGLQFLIQYYNGEERAKGNILERFSAQQFPDLHSELNLSSLELGDSALYFCASSVEGLTGELFFGEGSRLTVL.